What follows are 25 T cell receptor beta chains derived from one specimen sequenced in a study of beta chain features in type 1 diabetes. Whole-study findings and limits: Shortening that was moderate but significant affected the TCRB CDR3s of Type 1 diabetes patients in all four CD4+ subsets.

The entirety of the isolated RNA underwent reverse transcription, so expressed TCRB transcripts were sequenced. Clones were read by immunoSEQ multiplex PCR, and TCRdb kept only the in-frame ones, dropping some. Seen here are some 44,000 clones, 66% observed once, and the top ten hold approximately 2%. What these receptors recognize is not known. Sequenced sample: Tregs from blood. The source of these receptors is a woman younger than 30 with type 1 diabetes.

This clone was picked up a small number of times. The V call is TRBV28, the J call TRBJ1-1, with D unresolved. V dropped 7 bases and J dropped 0 bases, with 18 bases sitting between them. The germline V gene has CDR1 MDHEN and CDR2 SYDVKM. The length of the CDR3 is 16 residues. CDR3 amino acids: CASTTTGGFMNTEAFF. CDR3 nucleotide sequence: TGTGCCAGCACCACCACTGGAGGCTTCATGAACACTGAAGCTTTCTTT.

The chain couples TRBV4-3 to TRBJ2-1; 7 bases are a match to TRBD2. The germline V gene encodes CDR1 LGHNA and CDR2 YSLEER. The length of the CDR3 is 16 residues. With V trimmed by 3 bases and J by 5 bases, 10 bases remained unmatched. CDR3 sequence reads: CASSQGEGLLNNEQFF. CDR3 bases: TGCGCCAGCAGCCAGGGCGAGGGACTACTCAACAATGAGCAGTTCTTC.

The rearrangement uses TRBV6-5 and TRBJ2-2; D is unresolved. The CDR3 spans 14 residues. The V end lost 5 bases, the J end lost 9 bases, and 16 bases lay between the germline ends. The germline V gene encodes CDR1 MNHEY and CDR2 SVGAGI. The CDR3 nucleotides read TGTGCCAGCAGTGCCGCCCGAGGTTTTCGGGAGCTGTTTTTT. Its protein product is CASSAARGFRELFF.

The rearrangement joins TRBV29-1 to TRBJ2-4; 12 bases map to TRBD2. The CDR3 has 15 residues. J gave up 7 bases and V 6 bases, and 10 bases lay outside the gene matches. Germline V lookup: CDR1 SQVTM, CDR2 ANQGSEA. CDR3 amino acids: CSVTRRLAGVNIQYF. The CDR3, as DNA: TGCAGCGTGACCCGCAGACTAGCGGGGGTGAACATTCAGTACTTC.

This chain joins TRBV18 and TRBJ1-5; 12 bases are shared with TRBD1. The CDR3 is made up of 17 amino acids. Unmatched junction bases numbered 13, after V lost 6 bases and J lost 7 bases. CDR1 KGHSH and CDR2 LQKENI come from the germline V gene. The chain's CDR3 is CASSANSGQGAGQPQHF. CDR3 sequence (DNA): TGTGCCAGCTCGGCCAACTCGGGACAGGGGGCCGGACAGCCCCAGCATTTT.

This clone was detected only a few times. This chain uses TRBV7-9 with TRBJ2-7; 7 bases align to TRBD1. Germline V gives CDR1 SEHNR, CDR2 FQNEAQ (reference sequence). V trimming: 0 bases; J trimming: 1 base; junction bases outside the gene matches: 6. The CDR3 sequence is 16 residues long. CDR3 amino acids: CASSLARGRGSYEQYF. The CDR3, as DNA: TGTGCCAGCAGCTTAGCGAGGGGGCGTGGATCCTACGAGCAGTACTTC. The whole variable domain, remainder taken from reference TRBV7-9 and TRBJ2-7, is DTGVSQNPRHKITKRGQNVTFRCDPISEHNRLYWYRQTLGQGPEFLTYFQNEAQLEKSRLLSDRFSAERPKGSFSTLEIQRTEQGDSAMYLCASSLARGRGSYEQYFGPGTRLTVT.

The chain joins TRBV4-2 to TRBJ1-5, with D uncertain. The CDR3 runs to 16 residues. The germline V gene encodes CDR1 LGHNA and CDR2 YNFKEQ. Trimming removed 2 bases at V and 4 bases at J, with 15 bases between. For the CDR3, the DNA is TGTGCCAGCAGCCAAATCGGAACCGGGAAGAATCAGCCCCAGCATTTT. Its protein product is CASSQIGTGKNQPQHF.

V usage is TRBV6-1 and J usage is TRBJ2-5; no reliable D call. With the DNA end fitting TRBJ2-7 better, the J assignment may be wrong. Germline V gene data show CDR1 as MNHNS and CDR2 as SASEGT. CDR3 length: 15 amino acids. CDR3 DNA sequence: TGTGCCAGCAGTGGAGGTTTCCCATACCAATACGAGCAGTACTTC. As protein: CASSGGFPYQYEQYF.

The chain couples TRBV5-1 to TRBJ2-2; 7 nucleotides match TRBD1. This CDR3 is built from 15 residues. The V gene's germline CDR1 is SGHRS and CDR2 YFSETQ. The V and J ends lost 1 base and 1 base, in that order; junction bases with no gene match: 1. The CDR3 bases are TGCGCCAGCAGCTTGTGGGACAGGAACACCGGGGAGCTGTTTTTT. Translated: CASSLWDRNTGELFF.

The rearrangement links TRBV18 to TRBJ1-2; D gene ambiguous. There are 16 residues in the CDR3. The ends were cut back, 5 bases at V and 3 bases at J, with 19 bases in the middle. CDR1 is KGHSH, CDR2 LQKENI, per germline. CDR3 bases: TGTGCCAGCTCATCCTTCGCGGGCGAGGGTTACTATGGCTACACCTTC. Amino acids: CASSSFAGEGYYGYTF.

The chain links TRBV6-5 to TRBJ2-7, with 8 bases matching TRBD1. The germline gives CDR1 MNHEY, CDR2 SVGAGI. Trimming cost V 5 bases and J 2 bases; bases outside gene matches: 5. This CDR3 contains 14 residues. CDR3 nucleotide sequence: TGTGCCAGCAGTCGGACAGGGTGGGCCTACGAGCAGTACTTC. It yields the protein CASSRTGWAYEQYF.

The CDR3 region is CASSSGEAAKNIQYF. In nucleotides, the CDR3 is TGCGCCAGCAGCTCCGGGGAGGCAGCCAAAAACATTCAGTACTTC. J is TRBJ2-4 and V is TRBV10-1; D might be TRBD2 (6 bases). Between the trimmed V and J ends, which lost 6 bases and 0 bases, there was a span of 12 bases. The CDR3 length is 15 residues. Germline V gene sequence: CDR1 WNHNN, CDR2 SYGVQD (reference sequence).

This clone was counted a few times. This chain connects TRBV4-3 to TRBJ2-7, with TRBD1 as a possible D gene (6 bases). Trimming stripped 2 bases from V and 1 base from J, with 6 bases between. Germline V CDR1 and CDR2: LGHNA, YSLEER. CDR3 length: 13 residues. The CDR3 DNA sequence: TGCGCCAGCAGCCAACAGGGGTCCTACGAGCAGTACTTC. Its translation: CASSQQGSYEQYF.

This sequence joins TRBV29-1 and TRBJ2-1; 7 bases match TRBD2. Germline V lookup: CDR1 SQVTM, CDR2 ANQGSEA. The CDR3 is made up of 13 amino acids. The V gene end was trimmed by 3 bases and the J gene end by 9 bases; junction bases not matched to a gene: 8. The CDR3: CSVDISPSGEQFF. CDR3 sequence (DNA): TGCAGCGTTGATATCTCCCCTAGCGGTGAGCAGTTCTTC.

V gene TRBV7-9 combines with J gene TRBJ2-1; D is possibly TRBD1 (6 bases). The CDR3 loop spans 14 amino acids. CDR1 is SEHNR and CDR2 is FQNEAQ in the germline V gene (reference sequence). V was pared by 0 bases and J by 10 bases, with 13 bases between. CDR3 amino acids: CASSLAGAPREQFF. As DNA, the CDR3 is TGTGCCAGCAGCTTAGCGGGGGCCCCCCGGGAGCAGTTCTTC.

V and J are TRBV6-5 and TRBJ2-3; a weak D match, TRBD1 (6 bases). This CDR3 comprises 12 residues. Trimming removed 5 bases at V and 6 bases at J, with 9 bases between. CDR1 is MNHEY and CDR2 is SVGAGI in the germline V gene. The CDR3 loop reads CASSHREDTQYF. CDR3 bases: TGTGCCAGCAGTCACAGGGAGGATACGCAGTATTTT.

The chain uses TRBV15 and TRBJ2-5; possible D gene TRBD1, 5 bases. The J call may be wrong; the DNA end is better matched by TRBJ2-7. The germline V gene has CDR1 LNHNV and CDR2 YYDKDF (reference sequence). The CDR3 contains 14 residues. CDR3 in amino acids: CATSRAGLAYEQYF. The CDR3 DNA sequence: TGTGCCACCAGCAGGGCAGGGTTAGCCTACGAGCAGTACTTC.

This rearrangement joins TRBV6-6 to TRBJ2-7; TRBD2 aligns across 8 bases. V was pared by 6 bases and J by 2 bases, with 9 bases of the junction left unmatched. CDR1 and CDR2 from the germline V gene are MNHNY and SVGAGI (reference sequence). The CDR3 extends over 15 amino acids. CDR3 amino acids: CASRGPGGGTYEQYF. CDR3 bases: TGTGCCAGCAGGGGTCCGGGAGGGGGTACCTACGAGCAGTACTTC.

The rearrangement joins TRBV9 to TRBJ2-1; D gene unclear. With 2 bases removed from V and 0 bases from J, the gap between germline ends came to 9 bases. CDR3 length equals 15 residues. Germline V gene data show CDR1 as SGDLS and CDR2 as YYNGEE. The CDR3 bases are TGTGCCAGCAGCGTCGGGTGGTACTCCTACAATGAGCAGTTCTTC. Its protein is CASSVGWYSYNEQFF.

The chain carries TRBV6-1 and TRBJ1-1, with a possible D match to TRBD1 (5 bases). This CDR3 contains 12 residues. Trimming pared 2 bases from V and 9 bases from J, leaving 10 bases between. Looked up from germline, CDR1 is MNHNS and CDR2 is SASEGT. The DNA for the CDR3 is TGTGCCAGCAGTGAACTTGGACAACAAGCTTTCTTT. Its protein product is CASSELGQQAFF.

This sequence joins TRBV9 and TRBJ1-3; D gene uncertain. This CDR3 contains 17 residues. The V gene's germline CDR1 is SGDLS and CDR2 YYNGEE. V lost 0 bases, J lost 0 bases, and 13 bases lay in between. The CDR3 loop is CASSVGGGSYSGNTIYF. In nucleotides, the CDR3 is TGTGCCAGCAGCGTAGGTGGCGGATCTTACTCTGGAAACACCATATATTTT.

This chain links TRBV10-3 with TRBJ2-5; TRBD2 aligns across 9 bases. The J call may be wrong; the DNA end is better matched by TRBJ2-7. This CDR3 has 14 amino acids. The germline V gene encodes CDR1 ENHRY and CDR2 SYGVKD. The CDR3 here is CAIRATSGIYEQYF. The CDR3 DNA is TGTGCCATCAGGGCGACTAGCGGCATCTACGAGCAGTACTTC.

This clone was found a few times. This chain links TRBV7-2 with TRBJ1-5; weak D call: TRBD1 (6 bases). Germline V gives CDR1 SGHTA, CDR2 FQGNSA. CDR3 length: 13 amino acids. Trimming took off 5 bases at V and 1 base at J, with 6 bases between the two ends. In DNA form, the CDR3 reads TGTGCCAGCAGCCAGGGGAGCAATCAGCCCCAGCATTTT. Translation: CASSQGSNQPQHF.

This clone has more than one count but fewer than ten. The rearrangement uses TRBV7-9 and TRBJ1-4; D ambiguous. The germline V gene has CDR1 SEHNR and CDR2 FQNEAQ (reference sequence). Between the trimmed V and J ends, which lost 0 bases and 4 bases, there was a span of 3 bases. CDR3 length equals 13 residues. CDR3 nucleotide sequence: TGTGCCAGCAGCTTAGCCGGTAATGAAAAACTGTTTTTT. Its protein product is CASSLAGNEKLFF.

The chain has TRBV27 and TRBJ2-7; 10 bases are shared with TRBD1. The CDR3 is made up of 14 amino acids. Germline CDR1 is MNHEY and CDR2 is SMNVEV (reference sequence). Germline trimming cut 5 bases from V and 3 bases from J; bases unmatched to any gene: 4. The CDR3 DNA reads as TGTGCCAGCAGTCGGACAGGGGGAGGCTACGAGCAGTACTTC. This codes for CASSRTGGGYEQYF.